The rows below give T cell receptor beta chains drawn from one sample of a study of blood T cell repertoires in COVID-19. Assay: immunoSEQ multiplex PCR; the TCRdb copy retains only in-frame clones and omits some. The table shows about 100,000 clones, with roughly 89% occurring only once. Material for sequencing was peripheral blood. The receptors derive from a human donor in a cohort sampled during active COVID-19. The CDR3 runs from the conserved cysteine through the conserved F or W. The D gene is left open where the match is weak. Some rows mark clone size as missing; the rest say once, few, many or name a class of expanded clone.

size: .
V: TRBV18
J: TRBJ1-1
D: .
CDR3: CASSPGQHTEAFF
DNA: TGTGCCAGCTCACCGGGGCAGCACACTGAAGCTTTCTTT

size: .
V: TRBV28
J: TRBJ1-1
D: .
CDR3: CASKTGQLTEAFF
DNA: TGTGCCAGCAAAACGGGACAACTCACTGAAGCTTTCTTT

size: .
V: TRBV2
J: TRBJ1-5
D: .
CDR3: CASSPGRQNQPQHF
DNA: TGTGCCAGCAGTCCCGGGAGACAAAATCAGCCCCAGCATTTT

size: once
V: TRBV6-2/TRBV6-3
J: TRBJ2-5
D: .
CDR3: CASSQGLRTGQETQYF
DNA: TGTGCCAGCAGCCAGGGCCTCCGGACGGGACAAGAGACCCAGTACTTC

size: .
V: TRBV20-1
J: TRBJ2-5
D: .
CDR3: CSASEETQYF
DNA: TGCAGTGCTAGCGAAGAGACCCAGTACTTC

size: few
V: TRBV10-3
J: TRBJ1-1
D: .
CDR3: CAIRANTEAFF
DNA: TGTGCCATCAGGGCTAACACTGAAGCTTTCTTT

size: once
V: TRBV5-1
J: TRBJ2-1
D: TRBD2
CDR3: CASSWTSGNNEQFF
DNA: TGCGCCAGCAGCTGGACTAGCGGGAACAATGAGCAGTTCTTC

size: few
V: TRBV7-2
J: TRBJ2-1
D: .
CDR3: CASSLARHGNNNEQFF
DNA: TGTGCCAGCAGCTTAGCAAGACACGGAAATAACAATGAGCAGTTCTTC

size: .
V: TRBV28
J: TRBJ1-5
D: .
CDR3: CASSLDGINQPQHF
DNA: TGTGCCAGCAGTCTGGACGGGATCAATCAGCCCCAGCATTTT

size: .
V: TRBV5-1
J: TRBJ1-6
D: TRBD1
CDR3: CASSLRDSRSSNSPLHF
DNA: TGCGCCAGCAGCCTGAGGGACAGCCGGAGTTCGAATTCACCCCTCCACTTT

size: .
V: TRBV3-1/TRBV3-2
J: TRBJ1-4
D: .
CDR3: CASTDTTNEKLFF
DNA: TGTGCCAGCACGGACACCACTAATGAAAAACTGTTTTTT

size: few
V: TRBV4-3
J: TRBJ1-5
D: .
CDR3: CASSQDPQQGSNQPQHF
DNA: TGCGCCAGCAGCCAAGACCCCCAACAGGGCAGCAATCAGCCCCAGCATTTT

size: .
V: TRBV5-1
J: TRBJ1-2
D: .
CDR3: CASSFPRSLVSRTEYGYTF
DNA: TGCGCCAGCAGCTTCCCTCGAAGTTTGGTCTCTCGTACGGAGTATGGCTACACCTTC

size: .
V: TRBV18
J: TRBJ2-3
D: TRBD2
CDR3: CASSPPTSGLKDTQYF
DNA: TGTGCCAGCTCACCACCGACTAGCGGACTTAAAGATACGCAGTATTTT

size: .
V: TRBV15
J: TRBJ1-4
D: .
CDR3: CATSRAGQLYEKLFF
DNA: TGTGCCACCAGCAGAGCCGGACAATTATATGAAAAACTGTTTTTT

size: .
V: TRBV28
J: TRBJ2-4
D: .
CDR3: CASSSYRLAKNIQYF
DNA: TGTGCCAGCAGTTCGTACAGGTTAGCCAAAAACATTCAGTACTTC

size: .
V: TRBV5-1
J: TRBJ1-1
D: TRBD1
CDR3: CASSLGQGAMNTEAFF
DNA: TGCGCCAGCAGCTTGGGACAGGGGGCCATGAACACTGAAGCTTTCTTT

size: .
V: TRBV13
J: TRBJ1-6
D: TRBD1
CDR3: CASSLGRDRGSPLHF
DNA: TGTGCCAGCAGCTTAGGTCGGGACAGGGGATCACCCCTCCACTTT

size: .
V: TRBV6-5
J: TRBJ1-4
D: .
CDR3: CASSAATNEKLFF
DNA: TGTGCCTCCTCGGCGGCAACTAATGAAAAACTGTTTTTT

size: .
V: TRBV5-1
J: TRBJ1-1
D: .
CDR3: CASSGGISVPGTEAFF
DNA: TGCGCCAGCAGCGGAGGAATCAGCGTCCCTGGCACTGAAGCTTTCTTT

size: .
V: TRBV4-1
J: TRBJ2-7
D: .
CDR3: CASSQDNGNYEQYF
DNA: TGCGCCAGCAGCCAAGATAACGGGAACTACGAGCAGTACTTC

size: .
V: TRBV7-8
J: TRBJ2-2
D: .
CDR3: CASSLGIGTGELFF
DNA: TGTGCCAGCAGCTTAGGGATCGGGACCGGGGAGCTGTTTTTT

size: once
V: TRBV7-8
J: TRBJ2-7
D: TRBD2
CDR3: CASSPFRLAGFSYEQYF
DNA: TGTGCCAGCAGCCCCTTCCGACTAGCGGGTTTCTCCTACGAGCAGTACTTC

size: .
V: TRBV5-4
J: TRBJ2-3
D: TRBD2
CDR3: CASSVKAGGADTQYF
DNA: TGTGCCAGCAGCGTGAAAGCGGGGGGGGCAGATACGCAGTATTTT

size: .
V: TRBV19
J: TRBJ2-1
D: TRBD2
CDR3: CASSIKVRGFYNEQFF
DNA: TGTGCCAGTAGTATCAAGGTGCGGGGGTTCTACAATGAGCAGTTCTTC

size: .
V: TRBV5-1
J: TRBJ2-5
D: TRBD1
CDR3: CASSIPQGARETQYF
DNA: TGCGCCAGCAGCATCCCACAGGGGGCTCGGGAGACCCAGTACTTC

size: once
V: TRBV29-1
J: TRBJ2-1
D: .
CDR3: CSVVGTPVNEQFF
DNA: TGCAGCGTTGTAGGGACACCTGTCAATGAGCAGTTCTTC

size: .
V: TRBV3-1/TRBV3-2
J: TRBJ2-1
D: TRBD1
CDR3: CASSHRQGPAYNEQFF
DNA: TGTGCCAGCAGCCATCGACAGGGGCCGGCCTACAATGAGCAGTTCTTC

size: .
V: TRBV7-2
J: TRBJ1-5
D: TRBD1
CDR3: CASSMRGQGSGGGNQPQHF
DNA: TGTGCCAGCAGCATGAGGGGACAGGGGTCAGGTGGGGGCAATCAGCCCCAGCATTTT

size: .
V: TRBV18
J: TRBJ2-6
D: .
CDR3: CASSQDPGNVLTF
DNA: TGTGCCAGCTCTCAAGATCCAGGCAACGTCCTGACTTTC

size: .
V: TRBV30
J: TRBJ1-4
D: .
CDR3: CAWSGGEGEKLFF
DNA: TGTGCCTGGAGTGGGGGGGAGGGTGAAAAACTGTTTTTT

size: .
V: TRBV27
J: TRBJ2-3
D: .
CDR3: CASRGSGTDTQYF
DNA: TGTGCCAGCCGAGGTAGTGGCACAGATACGCAGTATTTT

size: .
V: TRBV14
J: TRBJ2-1
D: .
CDR3: CASSPPNRLSEQFF
DNA: TGTGCCAGCAGCCCCCCTAACCGTTTGAGTGAGCAGTTCTTC

size: .
V: TRBV7-3
J: TRBJ1-1
D: .
CDR3: CASSGGTGPGPEAFF
DNA: TGTGCCAGCAGCGGGGGAACAGGGCCCGGGCCTGAAGCTTTCTTT

size: .
V: TRBV2
J: TRBJ1-4
D: .
CDR3: CASVVFQKLFF
DNA: TGTGCCAGCGTTGTCTTTCAAAAACTGTTTTTT

size: .
V: TRBV3-1/TRBV3-2
J: TRBJ1-3
D: .
CDR3: CASRVTGGNTIYF
DNA: TGTGCCAGCAGAGTGACAGGAGGAAACACCATATATTTT

size: .
V: TRBV6-5
J: TRBJ1-2
D: TRBD1
CDR3: CASSQWDRNYGYTF
DNA: TGTGCCAGCAGTCAATGGGACAGGAACTATGGCTACACCTTC

size: .
V: TRBV4-2
J: TRBJ2-7
D: TRBD2
CDR3: CASSQVGGGYEQYF
DNA: TGTGCCAGCAGCCAAGTCGGGGGGGGCTACGAGCAGTACTTC

size: once
V: TRBV6-2/TRBV6-3
J: TRBJ2-6
D: .
CDR3: CASSYFPGLSGANVLTF
DNA: TGTGCCAGCAGTTACTTTCCAGGACTATCTGGGGCCAACGTCCTGACTTTC

size: .
V: TRBV19
J: TRBJ1-5
D: TRBD1
CDR3: CATQDREYSNQPQHF
DNA: TGTGCCACCCAGGACAGGGAATATAGCAATCAGCCCCAGCATTTT

size: few
V: TRBV5-6
J: TRBJ1-4
D: .
CDR3: CASSLPGGANEKLFF
DNA: TGTGCCAGCAGTCTACCTGGAGGGGCTAATGAAAAACTGTTTTTT

size: .
V: TRBV4-1
J: TRBJ2-7
D: TRBD1
CDR3: CASSRRTGAPPDYEQYF
DNA: TGCGCCAGCAGCCGCCGGACAGGGGCCCCCCCCGATTACGAGCAGTACTTC

size: .
V: TRBV12-5
J: TRBJ1-5
D: TRBD1
CDR3: CASGFSPGTGGLGSQPQHF
DNA: TGTGCTAGTGGTTTTAGTCCGGGGACAGGGGGCTTGGGAAGTCAGCCCCAGCATTTT

size: once
V: TRBV11-3
J: TRBJ2-7
D: TRBD2
CDR3: CASSRREGYEQYF
DNA: TGTGCCAGCAGCCGACGGGAGGGGTACGAGCAGTACTTC

size: .
V: TRBV12-3/TRBV12-4
J: TRBJ2-4
D: .
CDR3: CASTLDRNIQYF
DNA: TGTGCCAGCACCTTGGACAGAAACATTCAGTACTTC

size: .
V: TRBV5-6
J: TRBJ2-1
D: TRBD2
CDR3: CASSVAGRRVGYNEQFF
DNA: TGTGCCAGCAGCGTAGCGGGCCGCCGAGTCGGGTACAATGAGCAGTTCTTC

size: .
V: TRBV7-9
J: TRBJ2-7
D: TRBD2
CDR3: CASSLEGVGLAGAFEQYF
DNA: TGTGCCAGCAGCTTAGAGGGGGTCGGACTAGCGGGAGCCTTCGAGCAGTACTTC